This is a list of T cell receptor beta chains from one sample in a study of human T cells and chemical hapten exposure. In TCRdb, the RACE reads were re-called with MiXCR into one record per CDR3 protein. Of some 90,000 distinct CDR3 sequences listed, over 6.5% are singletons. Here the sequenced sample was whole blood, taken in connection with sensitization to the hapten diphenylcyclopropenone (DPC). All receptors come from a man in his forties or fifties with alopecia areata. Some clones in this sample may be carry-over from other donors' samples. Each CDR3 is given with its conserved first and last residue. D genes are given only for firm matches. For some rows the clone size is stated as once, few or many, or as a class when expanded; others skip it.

CASSLSGPNGGELFF TGTGCCAGCAGCTTATCGGGCCCTAACGGGGGGGAGCTGTTTTTT 15 TRBJ2-2 . . TRBV7-2
CASSRTRGGELFF TGTGCCAGCAGCCGGACTAGAGGCGGGGAGCTGTTTTTT 13 TRBJ2-2 many TRBD2 TRBV6-2/TRBV6-3
CAGTGGDSGNTIYF TGTGCCGGAACAGGGGGAGACTCTGGAAACACCATATATTTT 14 TRBJ1-3 . TRBD1 TRBV7-9
CASSLGFNQPQHF TGTGCCAGCAGCTTAGGATTTAATCAGCCCCAGCATTTT 13 TRBJ1-5 many . TRBV7-9
CASNWLLYIHKNIQYF TGTGCCAGCAATTGGTTACTTTACATTCACAAAAACATTCAGTACTTC 16 TRBJ2-4 . . TRBV21-1
CASSFGTGRRETQYF TGTGCCAGCAGCTTCGGGACAGGGAGGCGGGAGACCCAGTACTTC 15 TRBJ2-5 many TRBD1 TRBV7-9
CSARDASFADTQYF TGCAGTGCTAGAGATGCCAGTTTCGCAGATACGCAGTATTTT 14 TRBJ2-3 many . TRBV20-1
CASNTGPGNTIYF TGTGCCAGCAACACAGGGCCTGGAAACACCATATATTTT 13 TRBJ1-3 many . TRBV9
CASSVVPVNTEAFF TGTGCCAGCAGCGTAGTACCGGTCAACACTGAAGCTTTCTTT 14 TRBJ1-1 many . TRBV9
CASSLEGGNSGRATSNTGELFF TGCGCCAGCAGCTTGGAGGGCGGAAATAGCGGGAGGGCAACCTCGAACACCGGGGAGCTGTTTTTT 22 TRBJ2-2 . TRBD2 TRBV5-1
CASSLGPEGINQPQHF TGCGCCAGCAGCTTGGGCCCGGAAGGGATCAATCAGCCCCAGCATTTT 16 TRBJ1-5 few . TRBV5-1
CASSPTDGRAGDF TGTGCTAGCAGCCCCACCGACGGTCGGGCGGGAGATTTC 13 TRBJ2-5 few TRBD2 TRBV7-7
CASSLMIGSSGNTIYF TGTGCCAGCAGCCTTATGATCGGGAGCTCTGGAAACACCATATATTTT 16 TRBJ1-3 . . TRBV7-6
CSVAEGEAFF TGCAGCGTCGCAGAAGGTGAAGCTTTCTTT 10 TRBJ1-1 few . TRBV29-1
CASSSGLAGGPDTQYF TGTGCCAGCAGCTCGGGACTAGCGGGAGGGCCAGATACGCAGTATTTT 16 TRBJ2-3 . TRBD2 TRBV11-3
CASSFEGMGNQPQHF TGTGCCAGCAGTTTTGAGGGGATGGGCAATCAGCCCCAGCATTTT 15 TRBJ1-5 many . TRBV27
CSALTLWGYNEQFF TGCAGTGCTCTCACCCTTTGGGGATACAATGAGCAGTTCTTC 14 TRBJ2-1 . . TRBV20-1
CASSGEGAEEETQYF TGCGCCAGCAGCGGAGAAGGGGCGGAGGAAGAGACCCAGTACTTC 15 TRBJ2-5 . . TRBV5-1
CSVSSGRETQYF TGCAGCGTTTCGTCAGGGAGGGAGACCCAGTACTTC 12 TRBJ2-5 many . TRBV29-1
CASSFLAGGSDTQYF TGTGCCAGCAGCTTCCTAGCGGGAGGATCAGATACGCAGTATTTT 15 TRBJ2-3 . TRBD2 TRBV11-1
CASSSQGARQPQHF TGTGCCAGCAGTTCACAGGGGGCGCGTCAGCCCCAGCATTTT 14 TRBJ1-5 . TRBD1 TRBV27
CSAGDYGYTF TGCAGCGCAGGGGACTATGGCTACACCTTC 10 TRBJ1-2 . . TRBV29-1
CASSVAGAGKETQYF TGTGCCAGCAGCGTAGCGGGAGCCGGGAAAGAGACCCAGTACTTC 15 TRBJ2-5 . . TRBV9
CSDGTGSYNEQFF TGCAGCGACGGGACAGGGTCCTACAATGAGCAGTTCTTC 13 TRBJ2-1 few TRBD1 TRBV29-1
CASSKGGLAGVNEQFF TGTGCCAGCAGCAAAGGCGGACTAGCGGGAGTAAATGAGCAGTTCTTC 16 TRBJ2-1 few . TRBV21-1
CASFPGGSLKETQYF TGTGCCAGCTTCCCCGGGGGGTCCCTCAAAGAGACCCAGTACTTC 15 TRBJ2-5 many TRBD2 TRBV2
CSVGGNEKLFF TGCAGCGTTGGAGGAAATGAAAAACTGTTTTTT 11 TRBJ1-4 few . TRBV29-1
CASSEQGQTDTQYF TGTGCCAGCAGTGAGCAGGGGCAAACAGATACGCAGTATTTT 14 TRBJ2-3 many . TRBV6-4
CASSFTSGRASDTQYF TGTGCCAGCAGCTTTACTAGCGGGAGGGCCTCAGATACGCAGTATTTT 16 TRBJ2-3 . TRBD2 TRBV7-2
CASSLAVGGYEQYF TGTGCCAGCAGCTTAGCGGTAGGGGGCTACGAGCAGTACTTC 14 TRBJ2-7 . . TRBV7-8
CSASGLAGGYYNEQFF TGCAGTGCATCGGGACTAGCGGGAGGATACTACAATGAGCAGTTCTTC 16 TRBJ2-1 many TRBD2 TRBV20-1
CSARDYLAGIGTGELFF TGCAGTGCTAGAGATTATCTAGCGGGAATTGGCACCGGGGAGCTGTTTTTT 17 TRBJ2-2 few TRBD2 TRBV20-1
CASSWQVDTQYF TGTGCCAGCAGCTGGCAGGTGGATACGCAGTATTTT 12 TRBJ2-3 . . TRBV7-2
CASSQAGGQETQYF TGCGCCAGCAGCCAAGCCGGGGGCCAAGAGACCCAGTACTTC 14 TRBJ2-5 . . TRBV4-1
CASSLALAGGSSTDTQYF TGCGCCAGCAGCTTGGCCCTAGCGGGAGGATCTAGCACAGATACGCAGTATTTT 18 TRBJ2-3 many TRBD2 TRBV5-1
CASRLAGGQETQYF TGTGCCAGCAGGCTAGCGGGGGGCCAAGAGACCCAGTACTTC 14 TRBJ2-5 few TRBD2 TRBV6-2/TRBV6-3
CASSHAPGQNEKLFF TGTGCCAGCAGCCACGCACCGGGACAGAATGAAAAACTGTTTTTT 15 TRBJ1-4 many TRBD1 TRBV3-1
CASRTGIGNQPQHF TGTGCCAGCAGGACAGGGATTGGCAATCAGCCCCAGCATTTT 14 TRBJ1-5 many TRBD1 TRBV25-1
CASSLPGQYEQYF TGCGCCAGCAGCTTACCGGGACAATACGAGCAGTACTTC 13 TRBJ2-7 . . TRBV5-1
CSGRVVQGTEAFF TGCAGCGGTAGGGTCGTACAGGGCACTGAAGCTTTCTTT 13 TRBJ1-1 many . TRBV29-1
CASESDGENYEQYF TGTGCCAGCGAATCGGACGGAGAAAACTACGAGCAGTACTTC 14 TRBJ2-7 many . TRBV28
CASSLGGQGSPLHF TGTGCCAGCAGCTTAGGGGGACAGGGTTCACCCCTCCACTTT 14 TRBJ1-6 few TRBD1 TRBV11-2
CASSYSLGAQETQYF TGTGCCAGCAGTTACTCGCTGGGGGCGCAGGAGACCCAGTACTTC 15 TRBJ2-5 few . TRBV6-2/TRBV6-3
CASSPDRVGNEQFF TGTGCCAGCAGCCCGGACAGGGTAGGAAATGAGCAGTTCTTC 14 TRBJ2-1 . TRBD1 TRBV6-2/TRBV6-3
CASRGTGELFF TGTGCCAGCAGGGGAACCGGGGAGCTGTTTTTT 11 TRBJ2-2 few . TRBV12-3/TRBV12-4
CASCHWADDNEQFF TGTGCCAGCTGCCATTGGGCCGATGACAATGAGCAGTTCTTC 14 TRBJ2-1 many . TRBV12-3/TRBV12-4